This TCR beta chain emerged from a study of shared clonotypes between healthy human individuals. Study-level information: The study drew on a couple of women and three men aged 18 to 49 as donors.

Broader study findings: Donor scarcity curtailed the genetic and exposure-history diversity represented herein.

Per the germline V gene, CDR1 is MNHEY and CDR2 is SMNVEV (reference sequence). Trimming removed 7 bases from V and 2 bases from J, with 12 bases in between. CDR3 length equals 14 residues. Of note for this clone: Its antigen is as yet unknown.

Tens of thousands of T cell genomes, or around 300 ng DNA, went into unsorted PBMC replicate PCRs. Assay: immunoSEQ multiplex PCR; the TCRdb copy retains only in-frame clones and omits some. Of about 520,000 clones in the sample, approximately 82% were seen once. The sequence was collected from a woman between 40 and 55 years old in good health. Some clones in this sample may be carry-over from other donors' samples. The sample taken for sequencing was PBMCs. The chain carries TRBV27 and TRBJ1-5; D may be TRBD1 (6 bases). The CDR3 reads CASTQGRGNQPQHF. The CDR3, as DNA: TGTGCCAGCACCCAGGGGCGAGGCAATCAGCCCCAGCATTTT.